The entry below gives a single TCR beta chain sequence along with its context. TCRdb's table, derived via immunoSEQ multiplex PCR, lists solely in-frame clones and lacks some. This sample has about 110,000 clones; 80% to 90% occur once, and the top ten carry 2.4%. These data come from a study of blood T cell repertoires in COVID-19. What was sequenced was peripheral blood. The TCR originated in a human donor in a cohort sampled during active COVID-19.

In DNA, the CDR3 is TGTGCCAGCAGCGTAGCTAGCGGTGAATACAATGAGCAGTTCTTC. Translation gives CASSVASGEYNEQFF. The rearrangement uses TRBV9 and TRBJ2-1; 7 bases align to TRBD2. The CDR3 runs 15 residues. V was pared by 0 bases and J by 4 bases, with 4 bases of the junction left unmatched. Germline lookup yields CDR1 SGDLS and CDR2 YYNGEE.